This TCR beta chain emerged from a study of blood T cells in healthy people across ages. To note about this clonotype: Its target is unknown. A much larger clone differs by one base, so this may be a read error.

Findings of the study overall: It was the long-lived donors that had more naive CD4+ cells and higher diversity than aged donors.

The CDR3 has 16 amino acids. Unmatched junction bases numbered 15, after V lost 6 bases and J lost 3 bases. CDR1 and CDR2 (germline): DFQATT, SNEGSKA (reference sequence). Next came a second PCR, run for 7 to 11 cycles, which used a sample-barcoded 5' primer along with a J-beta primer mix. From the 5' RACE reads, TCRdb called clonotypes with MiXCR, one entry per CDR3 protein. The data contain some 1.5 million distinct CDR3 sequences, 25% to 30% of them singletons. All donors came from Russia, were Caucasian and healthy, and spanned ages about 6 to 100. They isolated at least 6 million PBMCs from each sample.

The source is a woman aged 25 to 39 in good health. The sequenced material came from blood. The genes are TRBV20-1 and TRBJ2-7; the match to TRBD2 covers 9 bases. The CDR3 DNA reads TGCAGTGCCCCGAGTTGCGGGCTAGCGGGGAACTACGAGCAGTACTTC. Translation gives CSAPSCGLAGNYEQYF.